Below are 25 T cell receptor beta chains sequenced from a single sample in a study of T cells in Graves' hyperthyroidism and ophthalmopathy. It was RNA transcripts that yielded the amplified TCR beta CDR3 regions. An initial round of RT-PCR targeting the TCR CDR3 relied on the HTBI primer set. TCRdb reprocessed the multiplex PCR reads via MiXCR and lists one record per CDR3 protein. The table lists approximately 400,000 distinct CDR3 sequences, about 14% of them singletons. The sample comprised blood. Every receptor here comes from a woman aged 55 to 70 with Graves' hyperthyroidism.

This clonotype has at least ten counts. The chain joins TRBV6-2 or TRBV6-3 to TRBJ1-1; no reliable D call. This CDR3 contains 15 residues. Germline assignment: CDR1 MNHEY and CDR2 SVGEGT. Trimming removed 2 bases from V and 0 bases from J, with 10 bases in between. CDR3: CASSYGRILNTEAFF. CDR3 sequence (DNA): TGTGCCAGCAGTTACGGTAGGATACTGAACACTGAAGCTTTCTTT.

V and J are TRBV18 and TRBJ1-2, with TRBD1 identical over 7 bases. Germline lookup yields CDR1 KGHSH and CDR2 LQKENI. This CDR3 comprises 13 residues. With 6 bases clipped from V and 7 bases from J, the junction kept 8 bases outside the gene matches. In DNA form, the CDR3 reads TGTGCCAGCTCTCCGGACAGGAATTCTGGCTACACCTTC. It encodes CASSPDRNSGYTF. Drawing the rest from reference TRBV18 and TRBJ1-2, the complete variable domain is NAGVMQNPRHLVRRRGQEARLRCSPMKGHSHVYWYRQLPEEGLKFMVYLQKENIIDESGMPKERFSAEFPKEGPSILRIQQVVRGDSAAYFCASSPDRNSGYTFGSGTRLTVV.

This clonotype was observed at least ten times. The CDR3 DNA reads TGTGCCAGCTCACCTGGAGGGGGACTCATGAACACTGAAGCTTTCTTT. Its translation is CASSPGGGLMNTEAFF. The chain is built from TRBV18 and TRBJ1-1; a weak D match, TRBD1 (6 bases). This CDR3 is built from 16 residues. Germline V gene sequence: CDR1 KGHSH, CDR2 LQKENI. The V end lost 3 bases, the J end lost 0 bases, and 14 bases lay between the germline ends.

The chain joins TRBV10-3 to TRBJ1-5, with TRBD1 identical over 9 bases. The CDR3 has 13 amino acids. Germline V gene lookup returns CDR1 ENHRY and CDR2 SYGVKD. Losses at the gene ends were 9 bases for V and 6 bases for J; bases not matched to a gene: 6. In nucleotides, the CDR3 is TGTGCCATACAGGGGGCGATAGGTCAGCCCCAGCATTTT. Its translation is CAIQGAIGQPQHF.

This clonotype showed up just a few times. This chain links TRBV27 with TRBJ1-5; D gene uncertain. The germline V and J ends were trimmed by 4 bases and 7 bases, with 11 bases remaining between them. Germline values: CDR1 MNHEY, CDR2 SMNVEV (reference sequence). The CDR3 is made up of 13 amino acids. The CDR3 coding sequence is TGTGCCAGCAGTTCGGCGGGAGGACAGCCCCAGCATTTT. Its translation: CASSSAGGQPQHF.

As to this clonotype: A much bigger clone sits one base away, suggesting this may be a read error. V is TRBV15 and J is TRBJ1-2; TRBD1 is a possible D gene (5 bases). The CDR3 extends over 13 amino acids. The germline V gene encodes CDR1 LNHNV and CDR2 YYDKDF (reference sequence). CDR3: CATGRDQNYGYTF. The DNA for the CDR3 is TGTGCCACCGGCAGGGACCAGAACTATGGCTACACCTTC.

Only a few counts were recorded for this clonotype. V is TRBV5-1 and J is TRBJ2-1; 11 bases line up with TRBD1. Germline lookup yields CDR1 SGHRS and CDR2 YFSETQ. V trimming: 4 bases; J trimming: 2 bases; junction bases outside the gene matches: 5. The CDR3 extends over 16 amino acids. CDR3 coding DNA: TGCGCCAGCAGCGGAGGACAGGGGGCCCCCTACAATGAGCAGTTCTTC. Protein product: CASSGGQGAPYNEQFF.

Here the CDR3 reads CASSPRGLVTEAFF. The CDR3 DNA sequence: TGTGCCAGCAGTCCGCGGGGGCTGGTCACTGAAGCTTTCTTT. The rearrangement uses TRBV6-1 and TRBJ1-1; weak D call: TRBD1 (6 bases). Germline loops: CDR1 MNHNS, CDR2 SASEGT. There are 14 residues in the CDR3. V was pared by 5 bases and J by 4 bases, with 14 bases between.

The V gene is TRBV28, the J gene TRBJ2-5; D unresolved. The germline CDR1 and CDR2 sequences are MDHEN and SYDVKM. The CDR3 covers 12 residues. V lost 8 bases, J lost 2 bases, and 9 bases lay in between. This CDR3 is CASRASQETQYF. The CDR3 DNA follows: TGTGCCAGCCGGGCGTCTCAAGAGACCCAGTACTTC.

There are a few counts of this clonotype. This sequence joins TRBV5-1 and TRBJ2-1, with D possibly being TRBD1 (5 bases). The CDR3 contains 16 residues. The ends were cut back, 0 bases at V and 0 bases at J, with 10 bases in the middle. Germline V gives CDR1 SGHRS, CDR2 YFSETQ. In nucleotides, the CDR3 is TGCGCCAGCAGCTTGGTACCCGACAGCTCCTACAATGAGCAGTTCTTC. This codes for CASSLVPDSSYNEQFF.

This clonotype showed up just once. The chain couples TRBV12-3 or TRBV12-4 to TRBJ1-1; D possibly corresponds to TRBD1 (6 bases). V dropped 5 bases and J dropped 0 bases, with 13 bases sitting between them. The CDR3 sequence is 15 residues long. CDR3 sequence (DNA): TGTGCCAGCAGTCATGGACAGTTAATGAACACTGAAGCTTTCTTT. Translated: CASSHGQLMNTEAFF.

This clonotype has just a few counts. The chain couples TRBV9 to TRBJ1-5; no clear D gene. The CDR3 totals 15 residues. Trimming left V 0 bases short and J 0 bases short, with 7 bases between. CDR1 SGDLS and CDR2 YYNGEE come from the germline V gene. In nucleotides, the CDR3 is TGTGCCAGCAGCGTAGGGGGTTATAGCAATCAGCCCCAGCATTTT. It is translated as CASSVGGYSNQPQHF.

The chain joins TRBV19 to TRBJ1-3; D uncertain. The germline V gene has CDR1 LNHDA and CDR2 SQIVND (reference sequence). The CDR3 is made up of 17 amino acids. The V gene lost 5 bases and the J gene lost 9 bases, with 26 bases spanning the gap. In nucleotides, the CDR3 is TGTGCCAGTAGTCCGACCCTTGTGCTCGCTGGGCGGGGCACCATATATTTT. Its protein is CASSPTLVLAGRGTIYF.

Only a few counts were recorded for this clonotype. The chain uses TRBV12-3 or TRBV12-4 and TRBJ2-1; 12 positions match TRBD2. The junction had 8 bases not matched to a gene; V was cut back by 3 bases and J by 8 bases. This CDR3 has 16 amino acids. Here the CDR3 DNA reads TGTGCCAGCAGTTTGCCTGGACTAGCGGGGATAGATGAGCAGTTCTTC. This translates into CASSLPGLAGIDEQFF.

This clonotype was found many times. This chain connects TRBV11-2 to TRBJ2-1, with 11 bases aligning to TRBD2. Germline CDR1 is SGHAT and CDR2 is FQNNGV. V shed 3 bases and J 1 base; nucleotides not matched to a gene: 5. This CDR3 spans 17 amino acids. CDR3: CASSLGLADLSYNEQFF. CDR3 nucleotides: TGTGCCAGCAGCTTGGGACTAGCGGACCTATCCTACAATGAGCAGTTCTTC.

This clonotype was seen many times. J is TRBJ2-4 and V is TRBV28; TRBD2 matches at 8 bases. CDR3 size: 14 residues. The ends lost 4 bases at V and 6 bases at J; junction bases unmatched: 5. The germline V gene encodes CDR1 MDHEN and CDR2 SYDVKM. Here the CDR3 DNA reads TGTGCCAGCAGTTCGACTAGCGCGACAAACATTCAGTACTTC. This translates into CASSSTSATNIQYF.

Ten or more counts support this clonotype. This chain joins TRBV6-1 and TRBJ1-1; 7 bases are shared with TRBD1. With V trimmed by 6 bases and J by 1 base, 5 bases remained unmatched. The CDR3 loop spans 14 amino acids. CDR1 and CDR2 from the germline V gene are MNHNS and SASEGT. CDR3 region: CASSGTAPNTEAFF. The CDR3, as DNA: TGTGCCAGCAGCGGGACAGCACCGAACACTGAAGCTTTCTTT.

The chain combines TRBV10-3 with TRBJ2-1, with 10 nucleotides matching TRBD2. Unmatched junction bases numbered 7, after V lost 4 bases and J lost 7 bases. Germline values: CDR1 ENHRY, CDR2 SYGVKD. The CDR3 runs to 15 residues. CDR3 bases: TGTGCCATCAGTGTAGGTCTAGCGGGAGAGAATGAGCAGTTCTTC. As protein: CAISVGLAGENEQFF.

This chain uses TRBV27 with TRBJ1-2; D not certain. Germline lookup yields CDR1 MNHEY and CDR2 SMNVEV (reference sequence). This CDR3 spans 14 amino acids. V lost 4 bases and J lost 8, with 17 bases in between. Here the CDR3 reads CASSSLRAESGYTF. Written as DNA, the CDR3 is TGTGCCAGCAGTTCCCTAAGGGCGGAGAGCGGCTACACCTTC.

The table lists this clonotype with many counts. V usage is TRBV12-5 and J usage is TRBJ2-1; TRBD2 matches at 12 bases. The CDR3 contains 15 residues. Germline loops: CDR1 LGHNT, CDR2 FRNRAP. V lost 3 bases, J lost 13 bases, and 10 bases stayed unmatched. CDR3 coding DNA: TGTGCTAGTGGTTTCGGGACTAGCGGGCTCCAGCTCCAGTTCTTC. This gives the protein CASGFGTSGLQLQFF.

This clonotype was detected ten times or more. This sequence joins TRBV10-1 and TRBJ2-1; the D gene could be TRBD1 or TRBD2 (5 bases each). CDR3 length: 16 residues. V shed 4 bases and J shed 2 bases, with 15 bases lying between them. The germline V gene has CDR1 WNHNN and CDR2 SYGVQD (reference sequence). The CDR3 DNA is TGCGCCAGCAGTGGTAGAGGGGTCAATACCTACAATGAGCAGTTCTTC. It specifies CASSGRGVNTYNEQFF.

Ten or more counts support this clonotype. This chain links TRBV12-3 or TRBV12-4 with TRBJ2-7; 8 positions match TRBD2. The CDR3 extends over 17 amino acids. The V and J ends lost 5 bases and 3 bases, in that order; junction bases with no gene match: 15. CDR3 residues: CASSLDPGLVGSYEQYF. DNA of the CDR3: TGTGCCAGCAGTCTGGATCCGGGACTAGTGGGTAGCTACGAGCAGTACTTC.

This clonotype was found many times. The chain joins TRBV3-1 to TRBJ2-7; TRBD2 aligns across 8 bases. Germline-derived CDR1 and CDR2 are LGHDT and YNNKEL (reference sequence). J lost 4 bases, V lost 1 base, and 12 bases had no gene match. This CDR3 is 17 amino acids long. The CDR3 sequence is CASSQVRASGSVYEQYF. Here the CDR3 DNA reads TGTGCCAGCAGCCAAGTACGGGCAAGCGGGAGTGTGTACGAGCAGTACTTC.

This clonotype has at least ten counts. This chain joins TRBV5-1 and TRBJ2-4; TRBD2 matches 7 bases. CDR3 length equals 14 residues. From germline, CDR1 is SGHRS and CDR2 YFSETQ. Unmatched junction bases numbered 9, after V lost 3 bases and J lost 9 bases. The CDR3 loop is CASSWSTGGGIQYF. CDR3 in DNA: TGCGCCAGCAGCTGGTCTACGGGAGGAGGCATTCAGTACTTC.

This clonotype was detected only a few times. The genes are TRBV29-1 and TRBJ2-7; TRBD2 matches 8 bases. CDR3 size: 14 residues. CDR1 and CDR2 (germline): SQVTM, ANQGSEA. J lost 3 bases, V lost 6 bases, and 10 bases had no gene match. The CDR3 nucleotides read TGCAGCGTCGTGAGCGGGAGACGGTACTACGAGCAGTACTTC. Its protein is CSVVSGRRYYEQYF.